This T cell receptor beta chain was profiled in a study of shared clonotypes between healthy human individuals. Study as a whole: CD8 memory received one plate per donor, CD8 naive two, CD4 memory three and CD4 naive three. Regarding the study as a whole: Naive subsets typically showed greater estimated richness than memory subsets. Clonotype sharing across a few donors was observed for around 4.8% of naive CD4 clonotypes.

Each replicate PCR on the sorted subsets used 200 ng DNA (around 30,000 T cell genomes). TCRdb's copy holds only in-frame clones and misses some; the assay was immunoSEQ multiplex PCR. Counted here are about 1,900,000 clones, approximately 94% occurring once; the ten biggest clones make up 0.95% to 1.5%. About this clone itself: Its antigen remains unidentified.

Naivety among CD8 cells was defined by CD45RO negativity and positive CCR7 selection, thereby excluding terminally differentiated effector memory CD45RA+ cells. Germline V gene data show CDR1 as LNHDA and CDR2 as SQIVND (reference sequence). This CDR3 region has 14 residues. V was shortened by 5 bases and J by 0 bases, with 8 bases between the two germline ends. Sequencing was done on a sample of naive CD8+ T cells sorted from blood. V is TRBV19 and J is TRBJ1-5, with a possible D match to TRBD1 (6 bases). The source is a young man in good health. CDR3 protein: CASSWTDSNQPQHF. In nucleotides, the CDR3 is TGTGCCAGTAGTTGGACAGATAGCAATCAGCCCCAGCATTTT.